Listed below are T cell receptor beta chains from one sample, sequenced in a study of T cell responses to AZD1222 COVID-19 vaccine. Libraries were prepared by immunoSEQ multiplex PCR; TCRdb keeps only in-frame clonotypes and omits some of them. The table shows about 140,000 clones, with 85% to 90% occurring only once. The specimen was peripheral blood, collected on day 0 of AZD1222 vaccination. These receptors all come from an adult in good health. The CDR3 runs from the conserved cysteine through the conserved F or W. The D gene is left open where the match is weak. Not all rows give a size; the values are once, few, many and, for expanded clones, a class.

>NA|TRBD1|TRBJ2-3|TRBV7-9
CASSKDRANTDTQYF
TGTGCCAGCAGCAAGGACAGGGCTAACACAGATACGCAGTATTTT
>NA|NA|TRBJ1-5|TRBV4-3
CASSQDFRDENQPQHF
TGCGCCAGCAGCCAAGATTTTCGGGACGAAAATCAGCCCCAGCATTTT
>NA|NA|TRBJ1-2|TRBV27
CASSLRGDGYTF
TGTGCCAGCAGTTTGAGGGGAGACGGCTACACCTTC
>NA|TRBD2|TRBJ2-7|TRBV19
CASSIYGQAEAGGYEQYF
TGTGCCAGTAGTATCTATGGGCAGGCCGAAGCGGGAGGCTACGAGCAGTACTTC
>NA|NA|TRBJ2-5|TRBV6-6
CASNLDVQETQYF
TGTGCCAGCAACCTAGACGTACAAGAGACCCAGTACTTC
>NA|NA|TRBJ2-7|TRBV5-4
CASSLVGTRNLEQYF
TGTGCCAGCAGCTTGGTGGGCACGCGGAATCTAGAGCAGTACTTC
>NA|NA|TRBJ2-7|TRBV29-1
CSVAPDSSFGQYF
TGCAGCGTTGCACCGGACAGTTCATTTGGGCAGTACTTC
>NA|NA|TRBJ1-1|TRBV7-2
CASSFSQNTEAFF
TGTGCCAGCAGCTTTAGTCAGAACACTGAAGCTTTCTTT
>NA|NA|TRBJ1-3|TRBV13
CASSSEGRISGNTIYF
TGTGCCAGCAGCTCAGAGGGGCGGATCTCTGGAAACACCATATATTTT
>NA|TRBD2|TRBJ2-7|TRBV15
CATSASGRSGEQYF
TGTGCCACCAGCGCTAGCGGGCGGAGCGGGGAGCAGTACTTC
>NA|TRBD1|TRBJ2-2|TRBV29-1
CSVRTGGGMAGELFF
TGCAGCGTTAGGACAGGGGGTGGGATGGCCGGGGAGCTGTTTTTT
>NA|NA|TRBJ2-3|TRBV7-7
CASSPGAGDTQYF
TGTGCCAGCAGTCCGGGCGCTGGAGATACGCAGTATTTT
>NA|NA|TRBJ1-4|TRBV7-8
CASSLEQGGRINEKLFF
TGTGCCAGCAGCTTAGAACAGGGTGGTCGCATTAATGAAAAACTGTTTTTT
>NA|NA|TRBJ2-1|TRBV28
CASSRLTDSYNEQFF
TGTGCCAGCAGTCGCCTTACCGACTCCTACAATGAGCAGTTCTTC
>NA|NA|TRBJ1-6|TRBV4-2
CASSQDGGINGSPLHF
TGTGCCAGCAGCCAGGATGGGGGGATTAATGGTTCACCCCTCCACTTT
>NA|TRBD1|TRBJ1-2|TRBV19
CASSVDRGYGYTF
TGTGCCAGTAGTGTCGACAGGGGTTATGGCTACACCTTC
>NA|NA|TRBJ1-1|TRBV4-3
CASSQSINTEAFF
TGCGCCAGCAGCCAAAGTATTAACACTGAAGCTTTCTTT
>NA|NA|TRBJ1-2|TRBV4-2
CASSQDLDAGRGYTF
TGTGCCAGCAGCCAAGATCTCGACGCGGGAAGGGGCTACACCTTC
>NA|NA|TRBJ1-1|TRBV19
CASTETGLVTEAFF
TGTGCCAGTACCGAAACAGGGTTGGTCACTGAAGCTTTCTTT
>NA|NA|TRBJ2-5|TRBV9
CASSVGLSLAETQYF
TGTGCCAGCAGCGTAGGGCTGAGTCTGGCCGAGACCCAGTACTTC
>NA|TRBD1|TRBJ2-1|TRBV28
CASPGTGDSDNEQFF
TGTGCCAGCCCCGGGACAGGGGACTCGGACAATGAGCAGTTCTTC
>NA|NA|TRBJ1-4|TRBV9
CASSAWDGNEKLFF
TGTGCCAGCAGCGCGTGGGACGGTAATGAAAAACTGTTTTTT
>NA|NA|TRBJ2-7|TRBV9
CASALPGEQYF
TGTGCATCGGCTCTCCCGGGAGAGCAGTACTTC
>few|NA|TRBJ1-4|TRBV7-8
CASSLTQGRVQLFF
TGTGCCAGCAGCTTGACACAGGGTAGGGTGCAACTGTTTTTT
>NA|NA|TRBJ1-6|TRBV7-6
CASSSGHDNSPLHF
TGTGCCAGCAGCTCGGGACACGATAATTCACCCCTCCACTTT
>NA|NA|TRBJ2-3|TRBV4-3
CASSQGPLGTDTQYF
TGCGCCAGCAGCCAAGGACCCTTGGGCACAGATACGCAGTATTTT
>NA|TRBD2|TRBJ2-3|TRBV2
CASIGLAGDTQYF
TGTGCCAGCATAGGGCTAGCGGGAGATACGCAGTATTTT
>NA|NA|TRBJ2-2|TRBV12-5
CASGLTTVTGELFF
TGTGCTAGTGGTTTGACGACAGTGACCGGGGAGCTGTTTTTT
>NA|TRBD1|TRBJ1-5|TRBV6-5
CASSYSRTGGQPQHF
TGTGCCAGCAGTTACTCCCGGACAGGGGGTCAGCCCCAGCATTTT
>NA|TRBD1|TRBJ1-2|TRBV5-5
CASSFSQGEGGYTF
TGTGCCAGCAGCTTTAGTCAGGGGGAGGGCGGCTACACCTTC
>NA|NA|TRBJ1-5|TRBV6-5
CASRALYSNQPQHF
TGTGCCAGCAGGGCACTCTATAGCAATCAGCCCCAGCATTTT
>once|NA|TRBJ2-7|TRBV9
CASSKGGQVNEQYF
TGTGCCAGCAGCAAAGGGGGACAAGTAAACGAGCAGTACTTC
>NA|TRBD1|TRBJ2-1|TRBV27
CASSLDTGQRMNEQFF
TGTGCCAGCAGTTTAGATACGGGACAGCGAATGAATGAGCAGTTCTTC